This TCR beta chain comes out of a study of cytomegalovirus exposure and HLA in healthy donors. Regarding the study as a whole: Later, an analysis showed that TCR beta chains associated with HLA were more clonally expanded than others that were equally common. In terms of immune exposure information, only CMV serostatus was available. A reported reduction in N-insertions relative to the roughly 670-donor mean was seen in an Asian-associated ancestry cluster in a later analysis. Most TCR sequences were seen very rarely across donors, but some public TCRs occurred in many.

Worth noting for this clone: No antigen is known for it. Other DNA sequences in the sample encode the same CDR3.

A multiplex PCR was run with 60 Vbeta primers and 13 Jbeta primers. This table comes from immunoSEQ multiplex PCR, and its TCRdb copy is limited to in-frame clones, with some not included. This table holds around 92,000 clones, around 74% found once. The CDR3 runs to 13 residues. Germline V lookup: CDR1 MDHEN, CDR2 SYDVKM. V dropped 6 bases and J dropped 2 bases, with 10 bases sitting between them. The sample taken for sequencing was PBMCs. The rearrangement links TRBV28 to TRBJ1-2; weak D call: TRBD1 (6 bases). This TCR came from a female donor in good health and CMV-seropositive. The CDR3: CASSLTGNYGYTF. The CDR3 bases are TGTGCCAGCAGCCTCACAGGGAACTATGGCTACACCTTC.